The next 2 T cell receptor beta chains were all read from a single sample in a study of graft-versus-host responses after intestinal transplantation. Only in-frame clones appear in the TCRdb table, and some are missing; sequencing was by immunoSEQ multiplex PCR. This table has about 71,000 clones, about 94% appearing once. These receptors' antigens are unknown. The specimen comprised unstimulated CD8+ T cells sorted from spleen or lymph node cells, sampled before intestinal transplant. Receptors were obtained from a human donor who received an intestinal transplant.

This chain links TRBV9 with TRBJ2-1, with 7 bases lining up with TRBD1. Germline V gene sequence: CDR1 SGDLS, CDR2 YYNGEE. The V gene end was trimmed by 2 bases and the J gene end by 7 bases; junction bases not matched to a gene: 15. The CDR3 has 17 residues. The CDR3 sequence is CASSVTRDRVGSNEQFF. CDR3 DNA sequence: TGTGCCAGCAGCGTGACCAGAGACAGGGTAGGTTCTAATGAGCAGTTCTTC.

This clone was seen only once. J is TRBJ2-7 and V is TRBV4-1, with TRBD1 identical over 8 bases. The germline V gene has CDR1 MGHRA and CDR2 YSYEKL. The V segment lost 3 bases and the J segment 4 bases; nucleotides outside the gene matches: 2. CDR3 length: 13 residues. The CDR3 region has the DNA TGCGCCAGCAGCCATCACAGGGGGTACGAGCAGTACTTC. It translates to CASSHHRGYEQYF.